The 3 T cell receptor beta chains presented below share a single source sample, sequenced in a study of Graves' ophthalmopathy and Graves' hyperthyroidism (dated by TCRdb to the late 2010s). Sequencing instrument: Illumina HiSeq 2000. For repertoire sequencing, the TCR beta CDR3 regions were amplified from RNA transcripts. The first round of RT-PCR was done with HTBI primers and the Qiagen OneStep RT-PCR kit, and was followed by a second round of multiplex PCR, then size selection and purification. The public reads were quality trimmed at Q25 with fastp and then assembled into clones with MiXCR by TCRdb, keeping productive beta chains. Identical CDR3 protein sequences are pooled into one entry, listed with their most common genes and DNA. The sample has hundreds of thousands of distinct CDR3 sequences on record, roughly 41% of them singletons. Approximately 43% of the sample goes to the ten largest clones.

Sequencing was performed on peripheral blood. The receptors here all came from an adult man with Graves' ophthalmopathy.

The chain has TRBV6-5 and TRBJ2-2; D might be TRBD1 (6 bases). The germline gives CDR1 MNHEY, CDR2 SVGAGI. The CDR3 loop spans 16 amino acids. V shed 0 bases and J shed 3 bases, with 11 bases lying between them. In DNA form, the CDR3 reads TGTGCCAGCAGTTACTCCGACAGGAGGCACACCGGGGAGCTGTTTTTT. Translated, it gives CASSYSDRRHTGELFF.

A remark on this clonotype: A much larger clone is a single base away; this may be a read error. The chain uses TRBV19 and TRBJ1-1; unclear D gene. The germline gives CDR1 LNHDA, CDR2 SQIVND (reference sequence). The CDR3 has 13 amino acids. The CDR3 DNA sequence: TGTGTCAGTAGTATTTCAGAGAACACTGAAGCTTTCTTT. The encoded protein is CVSSISENTEAFF.

The chain is built from TRBV25-1 and TRBJ2-3, with 9 bases aligning to TRBD1. This CDR3 is built from 13 residues. CDR1 and CDR2 from the germline V gene are MGHDK and SYGVNS. The junction had 0 bases not matched to a gene; V was cut back by 4 bases and J by 4 bases. The CDR3 DNA follows: TGTGCCAGCAGTGGGACAGGGGCAGATACGCAGTATTTT. Amino acids: CASSGTGADTQYF.